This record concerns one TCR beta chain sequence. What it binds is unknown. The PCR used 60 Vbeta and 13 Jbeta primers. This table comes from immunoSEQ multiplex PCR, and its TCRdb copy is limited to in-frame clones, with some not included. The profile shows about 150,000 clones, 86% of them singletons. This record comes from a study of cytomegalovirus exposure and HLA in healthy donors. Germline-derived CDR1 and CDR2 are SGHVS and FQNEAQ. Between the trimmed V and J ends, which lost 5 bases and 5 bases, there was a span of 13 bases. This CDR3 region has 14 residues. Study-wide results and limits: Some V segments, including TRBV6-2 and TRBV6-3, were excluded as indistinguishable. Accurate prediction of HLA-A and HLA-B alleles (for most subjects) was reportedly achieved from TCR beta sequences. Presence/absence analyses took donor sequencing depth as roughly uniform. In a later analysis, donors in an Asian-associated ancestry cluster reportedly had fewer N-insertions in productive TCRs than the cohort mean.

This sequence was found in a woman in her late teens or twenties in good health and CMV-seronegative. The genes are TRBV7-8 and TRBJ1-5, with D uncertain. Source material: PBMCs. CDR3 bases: TGTGCCAGCAGCCCAAGACAATTACATCAGCCCCAGCATTTT. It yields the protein CASSPRQLHQPQHF.